This T cell receptor beta chain derives from a study of T cells in localized non-small cell lung cancer. Study-wide results and caveats: In adjacent lung appeared a median roughly 56 of the top 100 tumor clones. A denser population of T cells in blood accompanied longer overall survival.

Germline V lookup: CDR1 SGHNT, CDR2 YENEEA. Between the trimmed V and J ends, which lost 4 bases and 0 bases, there was a span of 15 bases. The CDR3 is made up of 16 amino acids. Remarks on this clone: What it recognizes is unknown.

Method: immunoSEQ multiplex PCR; TCRdb's copy keeps in-frame clones and lacks some. Here the sample spans about 1,600 clones, 27% being singletons. This TCR derives from a female donor aged 60 or older with stage II lung adenocarcinoma. The sample here was lung tumor tissue, taken before any cancer treatment. The rearrangement uses TRBV11-3 and TRBJ1-1, with D possibly TRBD1 on 6 matching bases. As DNA, the CDR3 is TGTGCCAGCAGCTCTAACTCACAGGGTATGAACACTGAAGCTTTCTTT. This gives the protein CASSSNSQGMNTEAFF. Combining the CDR3 with reference TRBV11-3 and TRBJ1-1 gives the whole variable domain EAGVVQSPRYKIIEKKQPVAFWCNPISGHNTLYWYLQNLGQGPELLIRYENEEAVDDSQLPKDRFSAERLKGVDSTLKIQPAELGDSAVYLCASSSNSQGMNTEAFFGQGTRLTVV.